The sequence of this T cell receptor (beta chain) was determined in a study of T cells in Graves' hyperthyroidism and ophthalmopathy. In the study overall: Before any treatment, at initial diagnosis, peripheral blood was collected.

Used for diagnoses were clinical symptoms, serum thyroxine and TRAb, thyroid ultrasound and orbital computed tomography. PBMCs came from 7.5 to 10 ml fresh peripheral blood. RNA transcripts yielded amplified TCR beta CDR3 regions. A set of HTBI primers served as the primers for a first-round RT-PCR of the TCR CDR3. MiXCR, applied by TCRdb to the multiplex PCR reads, yields one record per CDR3 protein. Of under 250,000 distinct CDR3 sequences in the sample, roughly a sixth were seen once. This clonotype was seen many times. The antigen remains unidentified. Findings of the study overall: Ophthalmopathy, which appeared later, was predicted by the model a median roughly 6.5 months before onset.

This CDR3 contains 14 residues. Trimming took 3 bases from V and 4 from J, leaving 10 bases between them. Material for sequencing was blood. This chain joins TRBV12-3 or TRBV12-4 and TRBJ1-3; no firm D call. This receptor was identified in a man over 45 with Graves' hyperthyroidism. CDR3 sequence: CASSLVGPGNTIYF. CDR3 DNA sequence: TGTGCCAGCAGTTTGGTAGGGCCGGGAAACACCATATATTTT.